The sequence of this T cell receptor (beta chain) was determined in a study of CD8 T cells in ankylosing spondylitis. Study results and limitations: Roughly 8 highly homologous variants formed a TCR beta motif that appeared characteristic of ankylosing spondylitis blood. Matched ankylosing spondylitis synovial fluid reportedly contained a significantly enriched population of disease-linked clones.

MiXCR was run by TCRdb on the 5' RACE reads, yielding one entry per CDR3 protein. Of roughly 300,000 distinct CDR3 sequences in the sample, 8% were seen once. This clonotype was counted ten times or more. Its antigen is unidentified. The CDR3 runs 13 residues. The J segment lost 6 bases and the V segment lost 8 bases, leaving 3 bases of the junction unmatched. CDR1 is SEHNR, CDR2 FQNEAQ, per germline (reference sequence). This receptor was obtained from a male donor with ankylosing spondylitis. This chain links TRBV7-9 with TRBJ1-5; 11 bases agree with TRBD1. Sequenced: blood, either unsorted or a sorted T cell fraction (not recorded which). CDR3 in amino acids: CASGQGARQPQHF. The CDR3 region has the DNA TGTGCCAGCGGACAGGGGGCTCGTCAGCCCCAGCATTTT.